Included here is one TCR beta chain sequence, with context. Its antigen is as yet unknown. The data were taken from a study of CD8+CD57+ T cells in acquired aplastic anemia. Whole-study context: Mean DNA quantity obtained from sorted CD4+ and CD8+ cells was about 3.2 ug. Healthy donor sequencing depth: 9.5 million to 10.8 million CD4+, roughly 12 million CD8+ reads. Findings and caveats of the study: Between patients and controls, CD8+ Simpson's diversity did not vary significantly. Comparison of patients with controls identified twenty-nine shared CD8+ CDR3 sequences.

The CDR3 is made up of 14 amino acids. V dropped 5 bases and J dropped 7; count of bases not matched to a gene: 8. CDR1 ENHRY and CDR2 SYGVKD come from the germline V gene. It was genomic DNA that served as the template for profiling TCR beta VDJ and CDR3. A single record per CDR3 protein comes from TCRdb applying MiXCR to the reads. Of about 220,000 distinct CDR3 sequences listed, about 37% are singletons. This chain connects TRBV10-3 to TRBJ2-1; 7 bases agree with TRBD1. The sequence was obtained from a human donor in good health, serving as a control. The specimen sequenced was sorted CD4+, CD8+, or CD8+CD57+ T cells (not recorded which) from PBMCs. As DNA, the CDR3 is TGTGCCATCAGTTTCAAGACAGGGATAAATGAGCAGTTCTTC. This translates into CAISFKTGINEQFF.